This T cell receptor (beta chain) was sequenced for a study of a mutant IDH1 vaccine in newly diagnosed glioma. Study summary: The first vaccination came 4-6 weeks after radiotherapy alone, or with temozolomide cycles.

TCRdb keeps only in-frame clones here, not all; method: immunoSEQ multiplex PCR. The sample lists tens of thousands of clones; around 74% were seen once. Indicated time point: week 23, last vaccination. Doses comprised 300 ug of mutant IDH1 20-mer peptide each, plus topical imiquimod. Diagnosis in the donors showed new WHO grade 3 or 4 astrocytomas that were IDH1-mutant and ATRX-lost. V shed 0 bases and J shed 7 bases, with 7 bases lying between them. Germline lookup yields CDR1 MGHRA and CDR2 YSYEKL. CDR3 size: 13 residues. This clone has only one observation. Its matching antigen is unknown. The material was PBMCs, obtained from a glioma patient whose treatment included an IDH1 peptide vaccine. This sequence originates from a man in his fifties or sixties with glioma. The chain carries TRBV4-1 and TRBJ1-5; perhaps TRBD1 as D (5 bases). CDR3 sequence reads: CASSQDWGQPQHF. The CDR3 DNA reads as TGCGCCAGCAGCCAAGATTGGGGGCAGCCCCAGCATTTT.